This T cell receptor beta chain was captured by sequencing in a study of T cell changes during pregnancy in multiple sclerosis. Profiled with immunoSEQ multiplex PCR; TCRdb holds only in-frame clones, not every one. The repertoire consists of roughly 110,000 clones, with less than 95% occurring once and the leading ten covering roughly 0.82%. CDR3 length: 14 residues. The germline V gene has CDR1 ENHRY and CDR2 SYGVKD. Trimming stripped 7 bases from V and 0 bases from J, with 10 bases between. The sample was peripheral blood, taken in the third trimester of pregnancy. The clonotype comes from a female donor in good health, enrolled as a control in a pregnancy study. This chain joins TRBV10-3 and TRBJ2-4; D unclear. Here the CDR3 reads CAITPDLAKNIQYF. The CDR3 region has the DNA TGTGCCATCACCCCCGACTTAGCCAAAAACATTCAGTACTTC.